A selection of T cell receptor beta chains follows, all from one sample in a study of cytomegalovirus exposure and HLA in healthy donors. Sequenced by immunoSEQ multiplex PCR; TCRdb stores in-frame clones only, minus some. The data show 85,000 to 100,000 clones, around 90% seen once. The specimen sequenced was PBMCs. These receptor sequences come from a man aged 18 to 30 in good health and CMV-seronegative. Both conserved end residues are part of each CDR3. The D gene is left open where the match is weak. Clone sizes are given selectively: once, few, many, or a class where the clone is expanded.

d_call: -; v_call: TRBV6-1; j_call: TRBJ1-2; clone_size: -; cdr3_nt: TGTGCCAGCAGTGAATCACGGTTGGGCTACACCTTC; cdr3_aa: CASSESRLGYTF
d_call: TRBD1; v_call: TRBV13; j_call: TRBJ1-4; clone_size: -; cdr3_nt: TGTGCCAGCAGCCGTAGGACAGGGGGGAATGAAAAACTGTTTTTT; cdr3_aa: CASSRRTGGNEKLFF
d_call: TRBD2; v_call: TRBV9; j_call: TRBJ2-5; clone_size: -; cdr3_nt: TGTGCCAGCAGCGTTGGGACGGTACGACTAGCGGGAGGAGGGGAGACCCAGTACTTC; cdr3_aa: CASSVGTVRLAGGGETQYF
d_call: -; v_call: TRBV6-5; j_call: TRBJ2-7; clone_size: -; cdr3_nt: TGTGCCAGCAGCCCGTTACAGGGATCCTACGAGCAGTACTTC; cdr3_aa: CASSPLQGSYEQYF
d_call: TRBD2; v_call: TRBV19; j_call: TRBJ2-5; clone_size: -; cdr3_nt: TGTGCCAGTAGTAAGCGGGACCTACCCGGGGAGACCCAGTACTTC; cdr3_aa: CASSKRDLPGETQYF
d_call: -; v_call: TRBV6-5; j_call: TRBJ1-4; clone_size: -; cdr3_nt: TGTGCCAGCAGTCGGACAATTAATGAAAAACTGTTTTTT; cdr3_aa: CASSRTINEKLFF
d_call: -; v_call: TRBV21-1; j_call: TRBJ1-1; clone_size: -; cdr3_nt: TGTGCCAGCAGCAAGTCGACAGGGGGGACGCTGAACACTGAAGCTTTCTTT; cdr3_aa: CASSKSTGGTLNTEAFF
d_call: -; v_call: TRBV4-1; j_call: TRBJ2-5; clone_size: -; cdr3_nt: TGCGCCAGCAGCCAAGTAATAGCCGAGACCCAGTACTTC; cdr3_aa: CASSQVIAETQYF
d_call: TRBD1; v_call: TRBV28; j_call: TRBJ2-5; clone_size: -; cdr3_nt: TGTGCCAGCAGTTGGGTCGCAGGGGGTTGGGAGACCCAGTACTTC; cdr3_aa: CASSWVAGGWETQYF
d_call: TRBD1; v_call: TRBV5-1; j_call: TRBJ1-2; clone_size: few; cdr3_nt: TGCGCCAGCAGCTCCCTCCAGGGGGTGCATGGCTACACCTTC; cdr3_aa: CASSSLQGVHGYTF
d_call: -; v_call: TRBV19; j_call: TRBJ1-4; clone_size: -; cdr3_nt: TGTGCCACCGCGGCTGGGGAAAAACTGTTTTTT; cdr3_aa: CATAAGEKLFF
d_call: TRBD1; v_call: TRBV5-4; j_call: TRBJ1-1; clone_size: -; cdr3_nt: TGTGCCAGCAGCACCTCGATTACAGGGGGCACTGAAGCTTTCTTT; cdr3_aa: CASSTSITGGTEAFF
d_call: TRBD1; v_call: TRBV9; j_call: TRBJ1-3; clone_size: -; cdr3_nt: TGTGCCAGCAGCGTAGGGGGACAGGTCCTCTCTGGAAACACCATATATTTT; cdr3_aa: CASSVGGQVLSGNTIYF
d_call: TRBD2; v_call: TRBV7-9; j_call: TRBJ2-5; clone_size: -; cdr3_nt: TGTGCCAGCAGCTTATGGATGGGGGGGGAAGAGACCCAGTACTTC; cdr3_aa: CASSLWMGGEETQYF
d_call: -; v_call: TRBV7-9; j_call: TRBJ1-1; clone_size: -; cdr3_nt: TGTGCCAGCAGCTTAGTAAAGAACACTGAAGCTTTCTTT; cdr3_aa: CASSLVKNTEAFF
d_call: TRBD1; v_call: TRBV7-9; j_call: TRBJ2-7; clone_size: -; cdr3_nt: TGTGCCAGCAGCCCCCCCCGGGACAGCGCAAACTACGAGCAGTACTTC; cdr3_aa: CASSPPRDSANYEQYF
d_call: -; v_call: TRBV7-2; j_call: TRBJ1-3; clone_size: -; cdr3_nt: TGTGCCAGCAGCTTAGAAAGGGGGTTGTTCTCTGGAAACACCATATATTTT; cdr3_aa: CASSLERGLFSGNTIYF
d_call: TRBD1; v_call: TRBV7-6; j_call: TRBJ1-1; clone_size: few; cdr3_nt: TGTGCCAGCAGCTCCAGGGGGACAAACACTGAAGCTTTCTTT; cdr3_aa: CASSSRGTNTEAFF
d_call: TRBD2; v_call: TRBV15; j_call: TRBJ2-1; clone_size: once; cdr3_nt: TGTGCCACCAGCAGAGAGGGTAAGGCTAGCGGATACAATGAGCAGTTCTTC; cdr3_aa: CATSREGKASGYNEQFF
d_call: TRBD1; v_call: TRBV6-1; j_call: TRBJ1-1; clone_size: few; cdr3_nt: TGTGCCAGCACCCACAGGACAGGGCTGAACACTGAAGCTTTCTTT; cdr3_aa: CASTHRTGLNTEAFF
d_call: TRBD2; v_call: TRBV7-2; j_call: TRBJ2-5; clone_size: -; cdr3_nt: TGTGCCAGCAGCCAGCAGGGCGGGAGGGCGGTCAGGGAGACCCAGTACTTC; cdr3_aa: CASSQQGGRAVRETQYF
d_call: TRBD2; v_call: TRBV5-1; j_call: TRBJ2-1; clone_size: once; cdr3_nt: TGCGCCAGCAGCTTAACTAGCGCGACATACAATGAGCAGTTCTTC; cdr3_aa: CASSLTSATYNEQFF
d_call: -; v_call: TRBV5-5; j_call: TRBJ2-7; clone_size: -; cdr3_nt: TGTGCCAGCAGCTGGGGGGACGGTCCCCAACTCGACGAGCAGTACTTC; cdr3_aa: CASSWGDGPQLDEQYF
d_call: -; v_call: TRBV28; j_call: TRBJ1-5; clone_size: -; cdr3_nt: TGTGCCAGTGGAAAAACGACAGGAAATCAGCCCCAGCATTTT; cdr3_aa: CASGKTTGNQPQHF